This T cell receptor (beta chain) came from a study of cytomegalovirus exposure and HLA in healthy donors. Study context: Unique TCRs numbering approximately 81 million, obtained from HLA-typed donors, made up an early data release.

A multiplex PCR was run with 60 Vbeta primers and 13 Jbeta primers. The assay was immunoSEQ multiplex PCR, and TCRdb's table has in-frame clones only and misses some. The repertoire has some 160,000 clones, 84% of them found once; the top ten carry 1.5% to 2.5%. The origin of this receptor is a man aged 18 to 30 in good health and CMV-seronegative. The sequenced sample was PBMCs.

The CDR3: CASSYSTRGGQPQHF. The CDR3 DNA is TGTGCCAGCAGTTACTCGACCAGGGGCGGGCAGCCCCAGCATTTT. The chain employs TRBV6-5 and TRBJ1-5; D may be TRBD1 (6 bases). The CDR3 is made up of 15 amino acids. V was clipped by 0 bases and J by 7 bases, with 13 bases between them. CDR1 is MNHEY and CDR2 is SVGAGI in the germline V gene.